The 19 T cell receptor beta chains listed next were all sequenced from one sample in a study of glioma-infiltrating T cells after dendritic cell vaccination. Clones were sequenced by immunoSEQ multiplex PCR, and TCRdb holds only the in-frame ones, with some missing. The sample includes about 100,000 clones, about 80% of them seen just once. The sample consisted of blood, taken before dendritic cell vaccination. Source of these receptors: a human donor with glioblastoma.

The CDR3 DNA reads TGTGCCAGCAGTGAGGCGGGAGGGCGCACAGATACGCAGTATTTT. Its protein product is CASSEAGGRTDTQYF. J is TRBJ2-3 and V is TRBV25-1; 9 bases match TRBD2. V lost 3 bases, J lost 1 base, and 2 bases stayed unmatched. Germline-derived CDR1 and CDR2 are MGHDK and SYGVNS. This CDR3 comprises 15 residues. Drawing the rest from reference TRBV25-1 and TRBJ2-3, the complete variable domain is EADIYQTPRYLVIGTGKKITLECSQTMGHDKMYWYQQDPGMELHLIHYSYGVNSTEKGDLSSESTVSRIRTEHFPLTLESARPSHTSQYLCASSEAGGRTDTQYFGPGTRLTVL.

The rearrangement uses TRBV7-3 and TRBJ1-2, with 7 bases matching TRBD1. The CDR3 covers 13 residues. V trimming: 3 bases; J trimming: 6 bases; junction bases outside the gene matches: 4. Germline CDR1 reads SGHTA; CDR2 reads FQGTGA. CDR3 nucleotides: TGTGCCAGCAGCTTCGCAGGGGGTAATGGCTACACCTTC. This translates into CASSFAGGNGYTF.

The rearrangement links TRBV30 to TRBJ1-1; D not certain. This CDR3 region has 13 residues. The germline V and J ends were trimmed by 3 bases and 2 bases, with 10 bases remaining between them. The germline CDR1 and CDR2 sequences are GTSNPN and SVGIG (reference sequence). Written as DNA, the CDR3 is TGTGCCTGGAGACGGGGTTCCAACACTGAAGCTTTCTTT. Translating it yields CAWRRGSNTEAFF.

This sequence joins TRBV7-9 and TRBJ2-7; 9 positions agree with TRBD2. The CDR3 contains 13 residues. Germline CDR1 is SEHNR and CDR2 is FQNEAQ (reference sequence). Trimming at V came to 5 bases and at J to 5 bases, leaving 4 bases not matched to a gene. The CDR3 DNA sequence: TGTGCCAGCAGCATTAGCGGGAGAGACGAGCAGTACTTC. Protein: CASSISGRDEQYF.

This chain joins TRBV5-4 and TRBJ1-1, with a weak D call TRBD1 (6 bases). Trimming shortened V by 1 base and J by 4 bases, and 14 bases separated the two germline ends. CDR3 size: 15 residues. Germline loops: CDR1 SGHNT, CDR2 YYREEE (reference sequence). This CDR3 reads CASSLIGGARTEAFF. The CDR3, as DNA: TGTGCCAGCAGCTTGATTGGGGGGGCGCGCACTGAAGCTTTCTTT.

This rearrangement joins TRBV5-1 to TRBJ2-3; 8 nucleotides line up with TRBD2. This CDR3 is 15 amino acids long. Germline V gives CDR1 SGHRS, CDR2 YFSETQ. Unmatched junction bases numbered 9, after V lost 5 bases and J lost 4 bases. CDR3 sequence reads: CASSPLAGIADTQYF. The CDR3 DNA is TGCGCCAGCAGTCCATTAGCGGGGATCGCAGATACGCAGTATTTT.

V usage is TRBV7-8 and J usage is TRBJ2-1, with 12 bases identical to TRBD2. The CDR3 covers 21 residues. Germline V gives CDR1 SGHVS, CDR2 FQNEAQ. V dropped 5 bases and J dropped 0; count of bases not matched to a gene: 17. CDR3 residues: CASSNRQPGLAGPPSYNEQFF. As DNA, the CDR3 is TGTGCCAGCAGCAACCGCCAGCCGGGACTAGCGGGCCCTCCCTCCTACAATGAGCAGTTCTTC.

The J gene is TRBJ1-1, the V gene TRBV19, with 8 bases fitting TRBD1. The V gene's germline CDR1 is LNHDA and CDR2 SQIVND (reference sequence). V lost 6 bases to trimming and J lost 3 bases; unmatched junction nucleotides: 15. The CDR3 length is 17 residues. CDR3 residues: CASSHSWTGNWDTEAFF. The CDR3 nucleotides are TGTGCCAGTAGCCATTCATGGACAGGGAATTGGGACACTGAAGCTTTCTTT. The full variable domain, in which reference TRBV19 and TRBJ1-1 provide the parts outside the CDR3, is DGGITQSPKYLFRKEGQNVTLSCEQNLNHDAMYWYRQDPGQGLRLIYYSQIVNDFQKGDIAEGYSVSREKKESFPLTVTSAQKNPTAFYLCASSHSWTGNWDTEAFFGQGTRLTVV.

The rearrangement links TRBV30 to TRBJ1-4; 9 bases align to TRBD1. The germline CDR1 and CDR2 sequences are GTSNPN and SVGIG (reference sequence). The length of the CDR3 is 15 residues. J lost 5 bases, V lost 3 bases, and 7 bases had no gene match. This CDR3 reads CAWRPGDRGNEKLFF. The DNA of the CDR3 is TGTGCCTGGAGGCCTGGAGACAGGGGGAATGAAAAACTGTTTTTT.

This clone was detected only once. The chain employs TRBV18 and TRBJ2-3; D gene unclear. Germline CDR1 is KGHSH and CDR2 is LQKENI. The V and J ends lost 2 bases and 6 bases respectively, with 12 bases between them. The CDR3 loop spans 14 amino acids. The CDR3 nucleotides read TGTGCCAGCTCACCAGCTACAGATCAGGATACGCAGTATTTT. It specifies CASSPATDQDTQYF.

CDR3 DNA: TGTGCCAGCAGCTTAGAGGGGCCCTATGGCTACACCTTC. It yields the protein CASSLEGPYGYTF. This chain links TRBV11-2 with TRBJ1-2, with D possibly TRBD1 on 5 matching bases. From germline, CDR1 is SGHAT and CDR2 FQNNGV. Trimming took 0 bases from V and 4 from J, leaving 6 bases between them. The CDR3 is 13 residues long.

This rearrangement joins TRBV7-9 to TRBJ1-1; 8 nucleotides line up with TRBD1. Germline V lookup: CDR1 SEHNR, CDR2 FQNEAQ (reference sequence). V gave up 4 bases and J gave up 4 bases; unmatched junction bases: 8. The CDR3 extends over 15 amino acids. The CDR3 protein is CASSSNRGGITEAFF. As DNA, the CDR3 is TGTGCCAGCAGCTCCAACAGGGGGGGGATCACTGAAGCTTTCTTT.

The chain joins TRBV6-1 to TRBJ1-4; 7 positions match TRBD1. The CDR3 spans 14 residues. From germline, CDR1 is MNHNS and CDR2 SASEGT. V lost 7 bases to trimming and J lost 5 bases; unmatched junction nucleotides: 7. The CDR3 coding sequence is TGTGCCAGCACTAAAGGGACAGCCAATGAAAAACTGTTTTTT. It translates to CASTKGTANEKLFF.

The J gene is TRBJ1-4, the V gene TRBV2; 8 bases are shared with TRBD1. This CDR3 has 19 residues. The V segment lost 0 bases and the J segment 5 bases; nucleotides outside the gene matches: 14. The germline V gene has CDR1 SNHLY and CDR2 FYNNEI. CDR3 residues: CASSEAGGLGQGGNEKLFF. Here the CDR3 DNA reads TGTGCCAGCAGTGAAGCGGGGGGGTTAGGACAGGGCGGGAATGAAAAACTGTTTTTT.

This clone was picked up one time. The chain joins TRBV5-6 to TRBJ2-5; possibly TRBD1 for D (5 bases). The CDR3 contains 17 residues. The germline gives CDR1 SGHDT, CDR2 YYEEEE. V lost 0 bases and J lost 4, with 19 bases in between. The CDR3 DNA is TGTGCCAGCAGCTTGGAGGTTGCCAGGGTGTCCGCAGAGACCCAGTACTTC. As protein: CASSLEVARVSAETQYF. The full variable domain, in which reference TRBV5-6 and TRBJ2-5 provide the parts outside the CDR3, is DAGVTQSPTHLIKTRGQQVTLRCSPKSGHDTVSWYQQALGQGPQFIFQYYEEEERQRGNFPDRFSGHQFPNYSSELNVNALLLGDSALYLCASSLEVARVSAETQYFGPGTRLLVL.

The V call is TRBV14, the J call TRBJ1-2; 7 bases are shared with TRBD1. V shed 1 base, J shed 6 bases, and the junction held 8 bases outside the gene matches. Germline-derived CDR1 and CDR2 are SGHDN and FVKESK. This CDR3 region has 15 residues. Here the CDR3 reads CASSQVSGGADGYTF. The CDR3, as DNA: TGTGCCAGCAGCCAAGTCTCAGGGGGTGCCGATGGCTACACCTTC.

V gene TRBV5-1 combines with J gene TRBJ1-4; unclear D gene. The CDR3 extends over 15 amino acids. Trimming pared 1 base from V and 5 bases from J, leaving 12 bases between. The germline CDR1 and CDR2 sequences are SGHRS and YFSETQ. The CDR3, as DNA: TGCGCCAGCAGCTTGTACTCGACCGGGAATGAAAAACTGTTTTTT. Protein sequence: CASSLYSTGNEKLFF.

This clone was counted between two and nine times. The chain is built from TRBV11-2 and TRBJ2-7; D is ambiguous. The CDR3 is 12 residues long. V lost 1 base and J lost 6, with 7 bases in between. Per germline, CDR1 SGHAT and CDR2 FQNNGV. CDR3 residues: CASSLVGFEQYF. The CDR3 nucleotides read TGTGCCAGCAGCTTAGTTGGCTTCGAGCAGTACTTC.

This clone has only a few counts. This chain joins TRBV6-1 and TRBJ2-3, with 8 bases that match TRBD1. Germline V gene data show CDR1 as MNHNS and CDR2 as SASEGT. The CDR3 length is 16 residues. The ends lost 2 bases at V and 2 bases at J; junction bases unmatched: 6. The CDR3 protein is CASSEIGTGPTDTQYF. For the CDR3, the DNA is TGTGCCAGCAGTGAAATAGGGACAGGACCCACAGATACGCAGTATTTT.